These T cell receptor beta chains were read from a single sample in a study of CD4 T cells in relation to SARS-CoV-2 and coronaviruses. Sequencing was performed with immunoSEQ multiplex PCR; in TCRdb, only in-frame clones are kept and a portion is missing. The sample has around 32,000 clones, around 80% seen once. No antigen has been identified for these receptors. Sequencing was performed on CD4+ T cells from PBMCs, cultured in vitro. All receptors derive from a human donor in good health. The CDR3 runs from the conserved cysteine through the conserved F or W. The D gene is left open where the match is weak. A clone size is listed for some rows: how often the clone was seen (once, few, many), or a class if it is expanded.

abundance,v_gene,j_gene,d_gene,CDR3nt,CDR3aa
few,TRBV5-4,TRBJ2-2,.,TGTGCCAGCAGCTTTGGTGGACTGGGGGCCGGGGAGCTGTTTTTT,CASSFGGLGAGELFF
few,TRBV18,TRBJ1-6,.,TGTGCCAGCTCACCGGGGGGAGCAAATAATTCACCCCTCCACTTT,CASSPGGANNSPLHF
few,TRBV7-9,TRBJ2-1,.,TGTGCCAGCAGCTCCCCGGGGGGCGGGGGCCCCTACAATGAGCAGTTCTTC,CASSSPGGGGPYNEQFF
.,TRBV14,TRBJ1-2,.,TGTGCCAGCAGCCAAGCTACGGAAAGCTATGGCTACACCTTC,CASSQATESYGYTF
once,TRBV6-2/TRBV6-3,TRBJ1-3,.,TGTGCCAGCAGTTACGATCGGGCCCCATCTGGAAACACCATATATTTT,CASSYDRAPSGNTIYF
.,TRBV5-4,TRBJ1-4,.,TGTGCCAGCAGCTCAGGGACTGACCCTAATGAAAAACTGTTTTTT,CASSSGTDPNEKLFF
.,TRBV11-2,TRBJ1-1,TRBD1,TGTGCCAGCAGCTTTTTAACCACAGGGGGCATAGGAGCTTTCTTT,CASSFLTTGGIGAFF
few,TRBV7-9,TRBJ1-4,.,TGTGCCAGCAGCCCCGGGGGCCGACTAAATGAAAAACTGTTTTTT,CASSPGGRLNEKLFF
.,TRBV5-1,TRBJ2-7,.,TGCGCCAGCAGCTTGGCCTGGGGTCGGAAGGACACGGGCTACGAGCAGTACTTC,CASSLAWGRKDTGYEQYF
.,TRBV7-8,TRBJ1-1,.,TGTGCCAGCAGCTCAAGAGGGGCCCAAAGCACTGAAGCTTTCTTT,CASSSRGAQSTEAFF
.,TRBV4-1,TRBJ2-2,TRBD1,TGCGCCAGCAGCCTTTCCGACAGGGGGGCCGCGAACACCGGGGAGCTGTTTTTT,CASSLSDRGAANTGELFF
.,TRBV7-9,TRBJ2-7,.,TGTGCCAGCAGCTTAGACGGGTTCGTTTACGAGCAGTACTTC,CASSLDGFVYEQYF
.,TRBV9,TRBJ2-1,.,TGTGCCAGCAGCGTAGGAATCGATCATGAGCAGTTCTTC,CASSVGIDHEQFF
.,TRBV3-1/TRBV3-2,TRBJ2-5,.,TGTGCCAGCAGCCGAGCTTATGGGGATGAGACCCAGTACTTC,CASSRAYGDETQYF
.,TRBV27,TRBJ1-2,.,TGTGCCAGCACCCTCGCCGGGTCCTCGGAGGGCTACACCTTC,CASTLAGSSEGYTF
once,TRBV9,TRBJ1-1,TRBD1,TGTGCCAGCAGCGTAGGGGGGACAGGGAACACTGAAGCTTTCTTT,CASSVGGTGNTEAFF
.,TRBV9,TRBJ2-2,.,TGTGCCAGCAGCGCAGTCAATAGGAACACCGGGGAGCTGTTTTTT,CASSAVNRNTGELFF
.,TRBV4-3,TRBJ1-2,TRBD1,TGCGCCAGCAGCCAAGACCACCTGACAGGGGGCGTTGGGTTTGGCTACACCTTC,CASSQDHLTGGVGFGYTF
.,TRBV7-9,TRBJ2-2,.,TGTGCCAGCAGCTTAGCTACAGGTTCGAACACCGGGGAGCTGTTTTTT,CASSLATGSNTGELFF
once,TRBV9,TRBJ2-5,.,TGTGCCAGCAGCGTGGGGGACGGAAGGCTAGGGGAGACCCAGTACTTC,CASSVGDGRLGETQYF
.,TRBV27,TRBJ2-3,TRBD1,TGTGCCAGCAGAAATGCCGGTATTGGGGGACAGGGTTTAGATACGCAGTATTTT,CASRNAGIGGQGLDTQYF
.,TRBV2,TRBJ1-2,.,TGTGCCAGCAGTGATCGAACAGAATATGGCTACACCTTC,CASSDRTEYGYTF
.,TRBV2,TRBJ2-5,.,TGTGCCAGCGGTAGGCCGGCGGAGACCCAGTACTTC,CASGRPAETQYF
.,TRBV3-1/TRBV3-2,TRBJ2-5,TRBD2,TGTGCCAGCAGCCAAGGATCCCTGGCGGGAGAGGGGACCCAGTACTTC,CASSQGSLAGEGTQYF
.,TRBV10-3,TRBJ2-3,.,TGTGCCATCAGACAGGGCTCAGATACGCAGTATTTT,CAIRQGSDTQYF
.,TRBV5-1,TRBJ2-3,.,TGCGCCAGCAGCTTCCAGGGCACCACAGATACGCAGTATTTT,CASSFQGTTDTQYF
.,TRBV4-1,TRBJ1-5,TRBD1,TGCGCCAGCAGCCATCGGACAGGGGATCAGCCCCAGCATTTT,CASSHRTGDQPQHF
.,TRBV12-3/TRBV12-4,TRBJ2-3,TRBD1,TGTGCCAGCAGTTTAACGAGGGACAGTGAGCAGTATTTT,CASSLTRDSEQYF
.,TRBV24-1,TRBJ2-3,TRBD1,TGTGCCACCAGTGATGGGGACAGGTCTACGCAGTATTTT,CATSDGDRSTQYF
.,TRBV7-2,TRBJ2-7,.,TGTGCCAGCAGCCTAATGGGACCAAGCTCCTACGAGCAGTACTTC,CASSLMGPSSYEQYF
.,TRBV6-1,TRBJ2-5,.,TGTGCCAGCAGTGCTGGGGTCGGTAGCACAAGAGAGACCCAGTACTTC,CASSAGVGSTRETQYF
once,TRBV5-1,TRBJ2-1,.,TGCGCCAGCAGCTTGACGGGGGACGGTTACAATGAGCAGTTCTTC,CASSLTGDGYNEQFF
.,TRBV4-1,TRBJ2-3,.,TGCGCCAGCAGCCAAGATCATAGCGGCACAGATACGCAGTATTTT,CASSQDHSGTDTQYF
.,TRBV27,TRBJ2-3,TRBD2,TGTGCCAGCAGGGAAATAGCGGGGGGCCGGGCAGATACGCAGTATTTT,CASREIAGGRADTQYF
.,TRBV24-1,TRBJ2-5,TRBD2,TGTGCCACCAGTGACACTAGCGGTCCCCAAGAGACCCAGTACTTC,CATSDTSGPQETQYF
.,TRBV6-1,TRBJ2-5,.,TGTGCCAGCAGTGAATTTGGGGGCTGGGGGACCCAGTACTTC,CASSEFGGWGTQYF
.,TRBV5-1,TRBJ2-7,TRBD1,TGCGCCAGCAGCCTCATTGGTGGGGCAGGGGGCGAGCAGTACTTC,CASSLIGGAGGEQYF
.,TRBV7-9,TRBJ1-2,.,TGTGCCAGCAGCTTAGAACGTACCTTTTCCGGCTACACCTTC,CASSLERTFSGYTF
.,TRBV6-2/TRBV6-3,TRBJ2-3,.,TGTGCCAGCAGTTTTCGACGGGGGGATACGCAGTATTTT,CASSFRRGDTQYF
few,TRBV4-1,TRBJ2-1,.,TGCGCCAGTCGGATAGCGCCTCTTAGGGATGAGCAGTTCTTC,CASRIAPLRDEQFF
.,TRBV5-1,TRBJ1-5,TRBD1,TGCGCCAGCAGCTTGACGGGACAGGGGACTCAGCCCCAGCATTTT,CASSLTGQGTQPQHF
few,TRBV18,TRBJ1-1,TRBD1,TGTGCCAGCTCACCTGACAGGGGAAACACTGAAGCTTTCTTT,CASSPDRGNTEAFF
.,TRBV19,TRBJ2-7,TRBD2,TGTGCCAGTAGTAGGACTAGCGGGGAGGTATCCTACGAGCAGTACTTC,CASSRTSGEVSYEQYF
.,TRBV3-1/TRBV3-2,TRBJ2-1,.,TGTGCCAGCAGCCTCTCAGGGAGGAGGAATGAGCAGTTCTTC,CASSLSGRRNEQFF
.,TRBV4-1,TRBJ2-7,TRBD1,TGCGCCAGCAGCCCCGCGGGACAGGGGTCAGGGTCCCCAGACTTC,CASSPAGQGSGSPDF
.,TRBV20-1,TRBJ2-7,.,TGCAGTGCTAGTGGGGCCTACGAGCAGTACTTC,CSASGAYEQYF
few,TRBV2,TRBJ2-7,.,TGTGCCAGCAGGCCCCCTTTCATTTACGAGCAGTACTTC,CASRPPFIYEQYF
.,TRBV7-9,TRBJ2-2,TRBD1,TGTGCCAGCAGCTTACGGGGAACAGGGGGGACCGGGGAGCTGTTTTTT,CASSLRGTGGTGELFF
.,TRBV12-3/TRBV12-4,TRBJ1-5,.,TGTGCCAGCGGTGGGGGGGTGCAGCCCCAGCATTTT,CASGGGVQPQHF
.,TRBV3-1/TRBV3-2,TRBJ2-1,TRBD2,TGTGCCAGCAGCCCCCGCTCGGCTAGCGGGAACCACAATGAGCAGTTCTTC,CASSPRSASGNHNEQFF
.,TRBV29-1,TRBJ1-2,.,TGCAGCGTTGACAGGCATTATGGCTACACCTTC,CSVDRHYGYTF
.,TRBV2,TRBJ1-1,.,TGTGCCAGCAGTGAAGGACAGGCTTTCTTT,CASSEGQAFF
.,TRBV6-2/TRBV6-3,TRBJ2-7,.,TGTGCCAGCAGTTTTTCTGACGAGCAGTACTTC,CASSFSDEQYF